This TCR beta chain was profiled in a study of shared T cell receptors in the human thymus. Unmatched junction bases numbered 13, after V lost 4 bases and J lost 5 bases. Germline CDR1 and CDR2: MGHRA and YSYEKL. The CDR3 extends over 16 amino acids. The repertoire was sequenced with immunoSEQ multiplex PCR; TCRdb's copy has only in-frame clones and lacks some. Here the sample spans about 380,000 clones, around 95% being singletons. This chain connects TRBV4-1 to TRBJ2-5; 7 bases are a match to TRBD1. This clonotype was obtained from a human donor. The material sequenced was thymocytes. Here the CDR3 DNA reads TGCGCCAGCAGCCCCTTGGACAGGCCTGGGGTGGAGACCCAGTACTTC. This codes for CASSPLDRPGVETQYF.